This record concerns one T cell receptor beta chain sequence. Its specific antigen is unknown. Base quality data are lacking; no much larger clone is found one base away. The data originate from a study of response to subunit inactivated influenza vaccine (dated by TCRdb to the late 2010s). Regarding the study in general: The study used deep quantitative T cell receptor repertoire profiling to track responses to a trivalent subunit inactivated influenza vaccine.

Receptors were amplified or captured by RT-PCR. Sequencing was carried out with an Illumina HiSeq 2500. TCRdb reworked the public reads: Q25 trimming with fastp, MiXCR clone assembly, productive beta chains retained. Each CDR3 protein gets just one entry, which takes the most common genes and DNA from the rows behind it. The sample table records some 540,000 distinct CDR3 sequences; approximately 22% of these occur just once. 2.8% of the sample comes from the top ten. The investigation overall reported the following: According to the authors, only a limited number of new T cells may be recruited by each seasonal influenza vaccination.

CDR1 and CDR2 (LNHNV, YYDKDF) derive from the germline V gene (reference sequence). The CDR3 covers 16 residues, taking in both the cysteine and the phenylalanine. The only DNA kept is the CDR3, 48 bases in frame from the first base. Trimming leaves V shorter by 3 bases and J shorter by 4 bases, with the junction holding 11 bases beyond the gene matches. The sample was also linked to a second study, of T cells expressing NK-cell markers. From the second report: The TCR beta cDNA libraries were made using 5'RACE template switching, a step that added both a universal primer site and unique molecular identifiers. TCR beta-chain repertoires were profiled in sorted CD3+CD56+NKG2C+, CD3+CD56+NKG2C- and CD3+CD56-NKG2C+ T-cell subsets from about 8 donors. Of the eight sequenced donors, seven were found to be HCMV-seropositive and one was found to be HCMV-seronegative. In several experiments an anti-gammadeltaTCR antibody was added to restrict sorting to alphabetaTCR-expressing T cells. In six donors, the dominant CD3+CD56+NKG2C+ clonotypes ranked among the top 10 CD8+ clonotypes, making up roughly 1.0-7.0% of CD8+ T cells. Those dominant clonotypes were again the most abundant among CD3+CD56-NKG2C+ cells in a few donors, at about 25-60.1%. Whether the expanded NKG2C-expressing T cell clones were specific for HCMV antigens was left unclear. All eight donors whose samples were sequenced were randomly selected healthy volunteers, three of them men and five women. HCMV-specific IgG was detected in serum with a commercial ELISA kit to determine HCMV serostatus. Ficoll density gradient centrifugation was used to isolate peripheral blood mononuclear cells from blood. Using Miltenyi isolation kits, CD4+ and CD8+ T cells were isolated from PBMC through magnetic immunoseparation. Synthesis of cDNA was primed from the TCR beta constant segment and was followed by two consecutive PCR amplification steps. Sequencing of the libraries produced 2 x 150 bp reads on Illumina HiSeq 2000/2500, MiSeq or NextSeq. MIGEC was used to demultiplex reads and group the reads by UMI, and MiTCR was used to assemble and quantify clonotypes. To remove erroneous sequences, TCR cDNA sequences were retained only when supported by two or more reads. The tcR package was used for downstream repertoire analysis, and clonotypes were matched between fractions using CDR3 nucleotide sequence together with V segment. VDJmatch was used to annotate antigen specificity against VDJdb, with one amino acid substitution allowed in CDR3.

Recombination joined TRBV15 with TRBJ2-5; TRBD1 lines up with 7 middle nucleotides. Here the sequenced sample was CD4+ T cells sorted from PBMCs, taken 11 to 12 days after vaccination. This receptor was obtained from a man aged 50-60 years who received an inactivated influenza vaccine. Donor details come from another sample of the same person, matched by shared clones. The CDR3 is CATSSDLTGVGETQYF. The nucleotide sequence reads as follows: TGTGCCACCAGCAGCGATTTAACAGGGGTTGGAGAGACCCAGTACTTC.